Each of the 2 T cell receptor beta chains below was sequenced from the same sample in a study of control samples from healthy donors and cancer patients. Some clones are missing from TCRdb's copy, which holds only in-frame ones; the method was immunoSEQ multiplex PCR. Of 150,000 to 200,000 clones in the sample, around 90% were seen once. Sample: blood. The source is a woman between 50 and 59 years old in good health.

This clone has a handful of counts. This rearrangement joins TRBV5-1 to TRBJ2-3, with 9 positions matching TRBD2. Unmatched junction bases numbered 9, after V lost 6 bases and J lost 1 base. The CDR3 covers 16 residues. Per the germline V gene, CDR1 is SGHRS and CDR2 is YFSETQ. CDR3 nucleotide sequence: TGCGCCAGCAATCGCGGGGGGGCCCAAGGCACAGATACGCAGTATTTT. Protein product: CASNRGGAQGTDTQYF.

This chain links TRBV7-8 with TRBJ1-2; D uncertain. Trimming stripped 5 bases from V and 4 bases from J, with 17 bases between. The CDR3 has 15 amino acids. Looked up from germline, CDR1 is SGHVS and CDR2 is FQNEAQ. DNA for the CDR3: TGTGCCAGCAGCCCGACCCTCTCGGAGGGCTATGGCTACACCTTC. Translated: CASSPTLSEGYGYTF.